This T cell receptor (beta chain) derives from a study of CD8+ T cells in alopecia areata. Punch biopsies of lesional scalp, plus peripheral blood, were taken from alopecia areata patients. Extraction and reverse transcription of RNA yielded cDNA as the sequencing template. Sequencing was performed with immunoSEQ multiplex PCR; in TCRdb, only in-frame clones are kept and a portion is missing. In the table there are some 31,000 clones, 70% to 80% of which are singletons. Study results and caveats: Mice showed TCR sharing more clearly than patients did, possibly owing to HLA.

The trim removed 6 bases at V and 4 bases at J, leaving 6 bases unmatched. The CDR3 length is 14 residues. Germline CDR1 is MNHEY and CDR2 is SMNVEV (reference sequence). In the case of this clone: Its specificity is not known.

Sequencing was carried out using NKG2D-low CD8+ T cells sorted from blood. This chain links TRBV27 with TRBJ2-3, with 8 nucleotides matching TRBD2. The TCR was taken from a human donor with alopecia areata. The CDR3 DNA follows: TGTGCCAGCAGCTCCGGACTAGCCTCAGATACGCAGTATTTT. Translated: CASSSGLASDTQYF.